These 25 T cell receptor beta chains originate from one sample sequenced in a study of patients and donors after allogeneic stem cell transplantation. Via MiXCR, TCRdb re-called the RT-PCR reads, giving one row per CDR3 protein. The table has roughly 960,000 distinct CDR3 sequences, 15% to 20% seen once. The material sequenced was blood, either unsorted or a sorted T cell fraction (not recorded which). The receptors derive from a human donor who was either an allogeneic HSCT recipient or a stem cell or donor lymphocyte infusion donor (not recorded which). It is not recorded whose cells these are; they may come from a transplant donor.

In DNA form, the CDR3 reads TGTGCCAGCAGTCCATTTAAGGGGGCGCATAACTATGGCTACACCTTC. Translating it yields CASSPFKGAHNYGYTF. The chain carries TRBV9 and TRBJ1-2; 7 bases agree with TRBD1. The CDR3 has 16 amino acids. J was trimmed by 1 base and V by 5 bases; bases with no gene match: 11. Germline V gene sequence: CDR1 SGDLS, CDR2 YYNGEE.

The CDR3 is CASSLGRGADETQYF. In nucleotides, the CDR3 is TGCGCCAGCAGCTTGGGTCGGGGGGCGGATGAGACCCAGTACTTC. V gene TRBV5-1 combines with J gene TRBJ2-5; a weak D match, TRBD2 (7 bases). Trimming pared 0 bases from V and 5 bases from J, leaving 14 bases between. The V gene's germline CDR1 is SGHRS and CDR2 YFSETQ. The CDR3 has 15 residues. Full variable domain (outside the CDR3, taken from reference TRBV5-1 and TRBJ2-5): KAGVTQTPRYLIKTRGQQVTLSCSPISGHRSVSWYQQTPGQGLQFLFEYFSETQRNKGNFPGRFSGRQFSNSRSEMNVSTLELGDSALYLCASSLGRGADETQYFGPGTRLLVL.

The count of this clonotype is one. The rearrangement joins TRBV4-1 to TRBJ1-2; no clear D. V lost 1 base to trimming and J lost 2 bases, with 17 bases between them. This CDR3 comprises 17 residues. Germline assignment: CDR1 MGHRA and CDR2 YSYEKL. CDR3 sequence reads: CASSQGWLGGLNYGYTF. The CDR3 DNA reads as TGCGCCAGCAGCCAAGGGTGGTTAGGCGGCCTAAACTATGGCTACACCTTC.

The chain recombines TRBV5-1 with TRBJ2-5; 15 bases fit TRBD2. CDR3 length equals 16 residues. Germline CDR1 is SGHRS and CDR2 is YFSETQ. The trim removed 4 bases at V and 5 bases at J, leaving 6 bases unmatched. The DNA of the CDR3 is TGCGCCAGCAGCCCCGGGACTAGCGGGAGGACGGAGACCCAGTACTTC. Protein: CASSPGTSGRTETQYF.

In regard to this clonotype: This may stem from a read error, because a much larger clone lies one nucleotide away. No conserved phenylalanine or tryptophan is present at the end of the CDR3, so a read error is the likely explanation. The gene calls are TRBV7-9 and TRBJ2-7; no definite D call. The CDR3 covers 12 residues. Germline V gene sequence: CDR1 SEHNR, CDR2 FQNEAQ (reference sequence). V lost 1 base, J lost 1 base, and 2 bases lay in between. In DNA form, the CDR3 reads TGTGCCAGCAGCTTAGAGTCCTACGAGCAGTACTCC. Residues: CASSLESYEQYS.

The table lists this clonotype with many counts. The DNA for the CDR3 is TGTGCCAGCTTTGTTGGGGTCTTTGGAAACACCATATATTTT. It specifies CASFVGVFGNTIYF. The rearrangement joins TRBV12-3 or TRBV12-4 to TRBJ1-3; D not resolved. CDR3 length: 14 residues. With 8 bases removed from V and 3 bases from J, the gap between germline ends came to 14 bases.

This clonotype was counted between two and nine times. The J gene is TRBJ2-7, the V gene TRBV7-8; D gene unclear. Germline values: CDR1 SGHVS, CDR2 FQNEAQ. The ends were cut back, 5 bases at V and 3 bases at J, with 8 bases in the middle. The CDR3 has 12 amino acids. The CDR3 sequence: CASSAVHYEQYF. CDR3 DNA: TGTGCCAGCAGCGCCGTCCACTACGAGCAGTACTTC.

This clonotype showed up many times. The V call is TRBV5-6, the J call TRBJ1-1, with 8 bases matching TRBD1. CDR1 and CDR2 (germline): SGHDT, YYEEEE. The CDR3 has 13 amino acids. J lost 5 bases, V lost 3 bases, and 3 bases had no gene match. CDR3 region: CASSWTGRTEAFF. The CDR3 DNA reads TGTGCCAGCAGCTGGACAGGGAGAACTGAAGCTTTCTTT. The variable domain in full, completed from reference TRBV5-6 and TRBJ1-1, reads DAGVTQSPTHLIKTRGQQVTLRCSPKSGHDTVSWYQQALGQGPQFIFQYYEEEERQRGNFPDRFSGHQFPNYSSELNVNALLLGDSALYLCASSWTGRTEAFFGQGTRLTVV.

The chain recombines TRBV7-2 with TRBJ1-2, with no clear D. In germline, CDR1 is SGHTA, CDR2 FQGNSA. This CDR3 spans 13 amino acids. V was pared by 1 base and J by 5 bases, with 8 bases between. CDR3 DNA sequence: TGTGCCAGCAGCTTAGGACGGTTTTATGGCTACACCTTC. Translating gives CASSLGRFYGYTF.

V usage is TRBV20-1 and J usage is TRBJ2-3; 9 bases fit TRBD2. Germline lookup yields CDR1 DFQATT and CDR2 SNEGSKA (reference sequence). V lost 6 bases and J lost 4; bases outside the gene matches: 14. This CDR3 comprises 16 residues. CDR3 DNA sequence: TGCAGTGCAGGGAGGCGGGCGGGGGGGTTTTCAGATACGCAGTATTTT. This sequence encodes CSAGRRAGGFSDTQYF.

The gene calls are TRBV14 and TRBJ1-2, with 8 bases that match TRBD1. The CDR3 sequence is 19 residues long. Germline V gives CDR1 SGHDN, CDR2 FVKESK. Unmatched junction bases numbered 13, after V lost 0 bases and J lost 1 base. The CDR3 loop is CASSQDRWSRGRNNYGYTF. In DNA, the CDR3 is TGTGCCAGCAGCCAAGATCGGTGGTCCAGGGGGCGGAATAACTATGGCTACACCTTC.

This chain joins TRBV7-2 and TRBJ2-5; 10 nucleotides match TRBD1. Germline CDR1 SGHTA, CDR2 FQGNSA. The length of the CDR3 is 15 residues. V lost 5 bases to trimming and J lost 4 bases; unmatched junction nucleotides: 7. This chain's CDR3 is CASSAGTGVAETQYF. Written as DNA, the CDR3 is TGTGCCAGCAGCGCCGGGACAGGGGTTGCAGAGACCCAGTACTTC.

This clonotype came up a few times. CDR3 DNA sequence: TGCAGTGCTTCCCGACAGTACAATGAGCAGTTCTTC. Translating gives CSASRQYNEQFF. This chain joins TRBV20-1 and TRBJ2-1; D possibly corresponds to TRBD1 (5 bases). The CDR3 spans 12 residues. Per germline, CDR1 DFQATT and CDR2 SNEGSKA (reference sequence). V was pared by 5 bases and J by 4 bases, with 9 bases between.

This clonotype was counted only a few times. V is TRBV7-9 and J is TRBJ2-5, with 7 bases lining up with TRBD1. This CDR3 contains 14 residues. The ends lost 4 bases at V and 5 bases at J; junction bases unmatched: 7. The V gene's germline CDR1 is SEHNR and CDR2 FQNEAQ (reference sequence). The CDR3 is CASSSTGAGETQYF. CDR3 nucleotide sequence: TGTGCCAGCAGCTCCACAGGGGCCGGGGAGACCCAGTACTTC. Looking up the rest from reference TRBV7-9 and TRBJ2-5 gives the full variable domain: DTGVSQNPRHKITKRGQNVTFRCDPISEHNRLYWYRQTLGQGPEFLTYFQNEAQLEKSRLLSDRFSAERPKGSFSTLEIQRTEQGDSAMYLCASSSTGAGETQYFGPGTRLLVL.

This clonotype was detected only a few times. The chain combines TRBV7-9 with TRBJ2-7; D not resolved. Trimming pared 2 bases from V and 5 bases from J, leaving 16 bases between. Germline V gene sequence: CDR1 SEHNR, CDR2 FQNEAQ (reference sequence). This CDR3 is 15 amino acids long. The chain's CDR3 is CASSLTVGVLHEQYF. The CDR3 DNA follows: TGTGCCAGCAGCTTAACGGTTGGTGTTCTCCACGAGCAGTACTTC.

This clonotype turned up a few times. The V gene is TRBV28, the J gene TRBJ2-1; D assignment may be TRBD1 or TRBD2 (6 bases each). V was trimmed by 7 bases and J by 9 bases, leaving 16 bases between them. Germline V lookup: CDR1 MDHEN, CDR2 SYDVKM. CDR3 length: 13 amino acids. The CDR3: CASKDGGRSEQFF. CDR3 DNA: TGTGCCAGCAAAGACGGGGGCCGGTCTGAGCAGTTCTTC.

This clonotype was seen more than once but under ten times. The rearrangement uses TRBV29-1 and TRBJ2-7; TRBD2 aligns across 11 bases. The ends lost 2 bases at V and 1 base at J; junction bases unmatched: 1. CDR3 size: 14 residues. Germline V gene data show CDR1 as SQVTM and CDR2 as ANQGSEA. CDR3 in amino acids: CSVEIAGGSYEQYF. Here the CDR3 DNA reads TGCAGCGTTGAAATAGCGGGAGGGTCCTACGAGCAGTACTTC.

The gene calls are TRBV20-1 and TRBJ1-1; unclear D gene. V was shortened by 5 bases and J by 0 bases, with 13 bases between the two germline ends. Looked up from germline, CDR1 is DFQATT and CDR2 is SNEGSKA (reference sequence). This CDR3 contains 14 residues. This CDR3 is CSALLQTVNTEAFF. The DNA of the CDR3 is TGCAGTGCTCTTCTACAGACGGTGAACACTGAAGCTTTCTTT.

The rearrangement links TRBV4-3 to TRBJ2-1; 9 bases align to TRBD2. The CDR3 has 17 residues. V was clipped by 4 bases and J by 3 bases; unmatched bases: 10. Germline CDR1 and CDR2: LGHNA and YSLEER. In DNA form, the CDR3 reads TGCGCCAGCAGCCCAAACACAGCGGGGGGTTTCTACAATGAGCAGTTCTTC. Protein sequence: CASSPNTAGGFYNEQFF.

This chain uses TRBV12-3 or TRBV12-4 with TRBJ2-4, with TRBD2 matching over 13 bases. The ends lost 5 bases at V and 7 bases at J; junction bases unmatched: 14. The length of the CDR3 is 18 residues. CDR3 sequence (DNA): TGTGCCAGCAGTCCAAGACTAGCGGGGGGCCCGACAGCCAACATTCAGTACTTC. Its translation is CASSPRLAGGPTANIQYF.

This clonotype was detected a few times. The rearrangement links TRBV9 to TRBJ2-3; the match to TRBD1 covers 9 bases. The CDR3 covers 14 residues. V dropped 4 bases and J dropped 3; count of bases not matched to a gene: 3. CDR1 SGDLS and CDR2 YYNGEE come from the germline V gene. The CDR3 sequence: CASSIGTGTDTQYF. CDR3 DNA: TGTGCCAGCAGCATCGGGACAGGGACAGATACGCAGTATTTT.

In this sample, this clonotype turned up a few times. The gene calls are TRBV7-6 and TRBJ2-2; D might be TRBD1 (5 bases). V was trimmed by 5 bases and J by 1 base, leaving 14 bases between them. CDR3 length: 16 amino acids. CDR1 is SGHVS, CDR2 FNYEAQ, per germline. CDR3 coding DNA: TGTGCCAGCAGCCCCAGGGCTGATTTGAACACCGGGGAGCTGTTTTTT. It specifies CASSPRADLNTGELFF.

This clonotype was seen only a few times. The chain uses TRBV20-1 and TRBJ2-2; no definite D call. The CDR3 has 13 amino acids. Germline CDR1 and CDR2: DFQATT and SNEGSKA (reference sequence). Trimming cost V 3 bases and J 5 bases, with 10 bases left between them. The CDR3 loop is CSASFGRTGELFF. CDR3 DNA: TGCAGTGCTAGCTTTGGGCGGACCGGGGAGCTGTTTTTT.

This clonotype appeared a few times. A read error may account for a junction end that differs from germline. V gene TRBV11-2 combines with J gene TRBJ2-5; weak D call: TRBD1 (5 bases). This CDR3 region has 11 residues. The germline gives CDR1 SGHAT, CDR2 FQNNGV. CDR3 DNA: TGTGCCAGCAGCTTAATGGGGCGCCAAGACTTC. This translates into CASSLMGRQDF.

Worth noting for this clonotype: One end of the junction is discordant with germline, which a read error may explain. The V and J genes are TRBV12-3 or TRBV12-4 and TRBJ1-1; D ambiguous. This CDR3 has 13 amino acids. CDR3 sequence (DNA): TGTGCCGGCAGTCATCGGTCGAACACTGAAGCTTTCTTT. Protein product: CAGSHRSNTEAFF.